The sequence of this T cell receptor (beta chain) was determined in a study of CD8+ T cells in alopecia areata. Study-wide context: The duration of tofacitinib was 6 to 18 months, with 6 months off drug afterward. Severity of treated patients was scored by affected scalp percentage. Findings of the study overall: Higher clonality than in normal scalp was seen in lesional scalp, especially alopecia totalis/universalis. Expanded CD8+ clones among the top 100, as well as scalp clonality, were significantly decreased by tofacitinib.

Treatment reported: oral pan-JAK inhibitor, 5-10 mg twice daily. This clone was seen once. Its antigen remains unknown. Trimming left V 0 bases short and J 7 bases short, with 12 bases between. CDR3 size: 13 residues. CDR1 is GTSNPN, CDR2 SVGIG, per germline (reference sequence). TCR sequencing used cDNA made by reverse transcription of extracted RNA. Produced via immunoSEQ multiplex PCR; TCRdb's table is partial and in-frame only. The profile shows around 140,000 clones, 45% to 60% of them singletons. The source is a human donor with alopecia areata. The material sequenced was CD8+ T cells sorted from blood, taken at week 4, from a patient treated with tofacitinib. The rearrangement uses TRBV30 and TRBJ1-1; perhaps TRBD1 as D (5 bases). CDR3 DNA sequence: TGTGCCTGGAGTGTAATCGGGGGGAGTGAAGCTTTCTTT. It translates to CAWSVIGGSEAFF.